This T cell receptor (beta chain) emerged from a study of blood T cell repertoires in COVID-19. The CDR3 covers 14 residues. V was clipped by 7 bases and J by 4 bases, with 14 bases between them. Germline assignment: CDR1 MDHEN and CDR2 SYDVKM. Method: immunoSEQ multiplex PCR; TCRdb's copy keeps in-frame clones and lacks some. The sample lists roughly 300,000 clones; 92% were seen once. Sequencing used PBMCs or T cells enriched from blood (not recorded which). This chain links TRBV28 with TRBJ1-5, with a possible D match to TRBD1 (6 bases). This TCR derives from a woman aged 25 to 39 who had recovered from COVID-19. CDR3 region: CASNEDRRNQPQHF. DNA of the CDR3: TGTGCCAGCAATGAAGACAGGAGGAATCAGCCCCAGCATTTT. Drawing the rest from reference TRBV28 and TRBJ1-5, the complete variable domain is DVKVTQSSRYLVKRTGEKVFLECVQDMDHENMFWYRQDPGLGLRLIYFSYDVKMKEKGDIPEGYSVSREKKERFSLILESASTNQTSMYLCASNEDRRNQPQHFGDGTRLSIL.